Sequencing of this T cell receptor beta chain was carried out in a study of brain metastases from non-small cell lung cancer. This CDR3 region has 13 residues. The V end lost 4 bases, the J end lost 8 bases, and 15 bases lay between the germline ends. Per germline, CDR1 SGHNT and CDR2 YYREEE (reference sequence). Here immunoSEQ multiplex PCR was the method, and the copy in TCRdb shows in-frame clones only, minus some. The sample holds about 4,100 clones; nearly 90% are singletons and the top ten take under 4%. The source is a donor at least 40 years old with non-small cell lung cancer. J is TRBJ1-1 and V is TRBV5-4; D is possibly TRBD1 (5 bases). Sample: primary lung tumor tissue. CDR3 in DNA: TGTGCCAGCAGCCTCCAGAGACAGTCCGAAGCTTTCTTT. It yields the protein CASSLQRQSEAFF.